This entry features one T cell receptor (beta chain) sequence. Its antigen remains unidentified. The input lacks base qualities; no much larger clone sits a single base away. The source of the sample is a study of a mutant IDH1 vaccine in newly diagnosed glioma (dated by TCRdb to about 2021). For context, the study as a whole: In the chemotherapy-containing groups, vaccination started alongside temozolomide cycles, whereas in patients who had radiotherapy alone it started 4-6 weeks after radiotherapy. Of the approximately 30 treated patients, 62.5% were male and approximately 40% were female, and the mean age was approximately 37 years. Prior to enrollment, standard therapy consisting of radiotherapy alone, temozolomide alone, or radiochemotherapy with temozolomide had been administered to patients, with the combination being received by most patients. The week-35 safety follow-up was designated visit V12, and the week-47 end of study was designated visit V13. Peripheral blood was collected at six visits: V03 (baseline), V05, V07, V10, V12 and V13. Longitudinal TCRB deep sequencing was done for roughly 23 treated patients, wherever samples were available for exploratory analyses. Study-level results and caveats: The authors stated that sample limitations prevented analyses of patient blood samples from being reproduced. Vaccine-induced immune responses across multiple MHC alleles were detected in approximately 94% of patients. PBMC samples for TCRB deep sequencing were selected based on availability. Pseudoprogression appeared unrelated to alterations in the top peripheral T cell clonotypes detected by TCRB sequencing.

The sample's time point label is to be understood as: week 35, safety follow-up. Each vaccine dose was 300 ug of a 20-mer mutant IDH1 peptide in Montanide, given subcutaneously with topical imiquimod. Patients received eight vaccinations in weeks 1, 3, 5, 7, 11, 15, 19 and 23, corresponding to visits V03 through V10. Donors had newly diagnosed WHO grade 3 or 4 IDH1-mutant astrocytomas with loss of nuclear ATRX. The samples were drawn from NOA16, a multicentre, single-arm, open-label phase I trial in Germany that tested a mutant IDH1 peptide vaccine in humans for the first time. Genomic DNA for TCRB sequencing was extracted from EDTA blood using the DNeasy Blood and Tissue Kit. The library was prepared using the immunoSEQ multiplex PCR assay. Rearranged TCR beta chain sequences were amplified with the hsTCRB Kit following the manufacturer's protocol. Sequencing of TCRB libraries was carried out on an Illumina MiSeq. As for the authors' bioinformatics: The proprietary platform of the kit vendor was used for demultiplexing, trimming and gene mapping. Held by TCRdb, this immuneACCESS table contains in-frame sequences only and omits some clones. Under half of the omission traces to an unresolved V gene where checked; the cause of the rest is unknown. V and J calls and clone size follow that table, whereas D and trimming were derived from the DNA. Counted in this sample were 33,000 or so clones; almost 80% of them appeared once. Of the sample, about a tenth falls within the top ten clones.

The trim is 0 bases for V and 1 base for J, with a gap of 9 bases between the germline ends. Measured from the cysteine to the phenylalanine, the CDR3 is 15 residues long. Of all the DNA, just the CDR3 is kept, 45 bases in frame from base 1. Based on the germline V gene (reference sequence), the CDR1 and CDR2 sequences are PRHDT and FYEKMQ. The specimen was PBMCs, collected from a glioma patient whose treatment included an IDH1 peptide vaccine. Here the chain combines TRBV13 and TRBJ1-1, with no reliable assignment of the D segment. This sequence was found in a woman aged 30 to 39 with glioma. Some clones in this sample may be carry-over from other donors' samples. This receptor has the CDR3 CASSLGRLPNTEAFF. The nucleotide sequence reads TGTGCCAGCAGCTTAGGGCGTTTACCGAACACTGAAGCTTTCTTT.